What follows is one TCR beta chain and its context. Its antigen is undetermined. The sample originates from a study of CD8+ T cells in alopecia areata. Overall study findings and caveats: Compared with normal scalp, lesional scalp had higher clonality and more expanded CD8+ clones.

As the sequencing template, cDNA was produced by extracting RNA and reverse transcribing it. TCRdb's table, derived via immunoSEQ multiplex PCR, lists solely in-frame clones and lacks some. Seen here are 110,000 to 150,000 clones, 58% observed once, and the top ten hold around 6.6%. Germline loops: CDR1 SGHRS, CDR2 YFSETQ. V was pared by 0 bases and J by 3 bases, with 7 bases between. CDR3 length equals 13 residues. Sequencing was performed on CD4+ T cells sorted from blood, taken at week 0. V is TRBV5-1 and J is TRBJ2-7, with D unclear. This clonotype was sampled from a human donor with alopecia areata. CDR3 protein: CASSLDSIYEQYF. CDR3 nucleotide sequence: TGCGCCAGCAGCTTGGACAGCATCTACGAGCAGTACTTC.